This TCR beta chain was recorded in a study of CD8+ T cells in alopecia areata. Study-wide results and limits: Higher clonality was seen in lesional scalp than in normal scalp, especially in alopecia totalis/universalis. Sequenced scalp T cells also include alphabeta T cells resident in normal skin. TCR sharing across patients was less clear than in mice, possibly HLA-related.

Notes on this clone: Its antigen is unidentified.

Once RNA had been extracted, it was reverse transcribed into cDNA to act as the sequencing template. The protocol was immunoSEQ multiplex PCR, while the TCRdb copy is restricted to in-frame clones and leaves out a portion. The data hold about 3,600 clones, with 70% to 75% observed a single time. The source material was skin. This TCR was recovered from a human donor in good health.

CDR3 sequence reads: CATSRGTRHNEQFF. The CDR3 coding sequence is TGTGCCACCAGCAGAGGGACTAGACACAATGAGCAGTTCTTC. The J gene is TRBJ2-1, the V gene TRBV15; 7 nucleotides agree with TRBD2. CDR1 LNHNV and CDR2 YYDKDF come from the germline V gene (reference sequence). The CDR3 has 14 residues. The V and J ends lost 1 base and 5 bases, in that order; junction bases with no gene match: 2.